The 16 T cell receptor beta chains presented below share a single source sample, sequenced in a study of Ad26.COV2.S vaccination and SARS-CoV-2 variants (dated by TCRdb to the early 2020s). Explained via the paper, the treatment or condition label denotes: 15 to 20 received Ad26.COV2.S at low or high dose, single or two shots; 5 received placebo; per-sample allocation not given. Repertoires of vaccine and placebo recipients were sequenced from samples collected on day 63 after the first injection. The receptor library was made with the immunoSEQ multiplex PCR assay. TCRdb stores this immuneACCESS table with in-frame sequences only. Part of the clones is absent; in the studies checked, under half of the shortfall reflects unresolved V genes, and no reason is known for the rest. A total of about 400,000 clones appear in this sample, roughly 90% of them only once. The ten top clones hold around 3.6% of the sample.

Sequenced here: peripheral blood, sampled in a trial of Ad26.COV2.S vaccine versus placebo. The receptors shown here come from a person between 18 and 59 years old who received the Ad26.COV2.S COVID-19 vaccine or a placebo.

Comment on this clone: The sample has other DNA sequences that encode this CDR3 too. This chain uses TRBV6-5 with TRBJ2-1; 13 positions match TRBD2. Germline CDR1 is MNHEY and CDR2 is SVGAGI. Trimming cost V 2 bases and J 10 bases; bases outside gene matches: 8. The CDR3 has 16 amino acids. CDR3 DNA sequence: TGTGCCAGCAGTTACCATACTAGCGGGGGGGCAGGGGAGCAGTTCTTC. Translating gives CASSYHTSGGAGEQFF.

The chain employs TRBV28 and TRBJ2-7; D remains ambiguous. Germline values: CDR1 MDHEN, CDR2 SYDVKM. The CDR3 spans 12 residues. V lost 4 bases and J 3 bases, leaving 7 bases between the germline ends. CDR3 sequence (DNA): TGTGCCAGCAGTTCTAACAGCTACGAGCAGTACTTC. Protein product: CASSSNSYEQYF.

The J gene is TRBJ2-1, the V gene TRBV12-3 or TRBV12-4; 8 nucleotides line up with TRBD1. The CDR3 runs to 12 residues. The J segment lost 13 bases and the V segment lost 3 bases, leaving 5 bases of the junction unmatched. The CDR3 here is CASSFTGTGQFF. The CDR3 DNA sequence: TGTGCCAGCAGTTTTACCGGGACAGGACAGTTCTTC.

The chain is built from TRBV6-5 and TRBJ2-2, with D hard to call. Per the germline V gene, CDR1 is MNHEY and CDR2 is SVGAGI. V was pared by 2 bases and J by 6 bases, with 7 bases between. The CDR3 length is 13 residues. This chain's CDR3 is CASSYEGSGELFF. The CDR3 DNA follows: TGTGCCAGCAGTTACGAAGGATCCGGGGAGCTGTTTTTT.

This clone was seen a handful of times. The J gene is TRBJ1-3, the V gene TRBV3-1 (or the pseudogene TRBV3-2); D remains ambiguous. The CDR3 runs to 15 residues. Germline V gives CDR1 LGHDT, CDR2 YNNKEL (reference sequence). Trimming left V 1 base short and J 3 bases short, with 10 bases between. The CDR3 DNA reads TGTGCCAGCAGCCAAGTCGGAGGTCTTGGAAACACCATATATTTT. As protein: CASSQVGGLGNTIYF.

The chain combines TRBV10-1 with TRBJ2-2; 9 bases are shared with TRBD1. Trimming cost V 6 bases and J 5 bases; bases outside gene matches: 4. The germline gives CDR1 WNHNN, CDR2 SYGVQD (reference sequence). The CDR3 is 14 residues long. The CDR3 protein is CASRGQGMTGELFF. The CDR3, as DNA: TGCGCCAGCAGGGGACAGGGAATGACCGGGGAGCTGTTTTTT.

The J gene is TRBJ2-3, the V gene TRBV2; a weak D match, TRBD2 (5 bases). This CDR3 comprises 13 residues. Germline CDR1 and CDR2: SNHLY and FYNNEI. V dropped 2 bases and J dropped 13 bases, with 16 bases sitting between them. CDR3 sequence: CASSETSSHEEYF. The CDR3 bases are TGTGCCAGCAGTGAAACTAGTAGTCATGAAGAGTATTTT.

Only one count was recorded for this clone. The V and J genes are TRBV13 and TRBJ2-7, with 7 bases fitting TRBD1. V shed 6 bases and J 2 bases; nucleotides not matched to a gene: 10. The germline V gene has CDR1 PRHDT and CDR2 FYEKMQ (reference sequence). This CDR3 contains 15 residues. The CDR3 DNA is TGTGCCAGCAGTTGGGCTGACAGGGCACCCTACGAGCAGTACTTC. Translating gives CASSWADRAPYEQYF.

This clone has a single count. Here the CDR3 DNA reads TGTGCCAGCAGTCCAGACAGGTTTAACTATGGCTACACCTTC. Protein product: CASSPDRFNYGYTF. The V call is TRBV6-4, the J call TRBJ1-2; possible D gene TRBD1, 6 bases. Germline V lookup: CDR1 MRHNA, CDR2 SNTAGT. Trimming removed 5 bases from V and 1 base from J, with 11 bases in between. The CDR3 is 14 residues long.

V gene TRBV6-4 combines with J gene TRBJ2-7; D assignment may be TRBD1 or TRBD2 (5 bases each). The germline V gene encodes CDR1 MRHNA and CDR2 SNTAGT. The length of the CDR3 is 16 residues. Trimming cost V 4 bases and J 2 bases, with 18 bases left between them. CDR3 nucleotides: TGTGCCAGCAGTGGGGCAGAAACAATGGGGGCCTACGAGCAGTACTTC. Its translation: CASSGAETMGAYEQYF.

The V gene is TRBV2, the J gene TRBJ2-1; D assignment may be TRBD1 or TRBD2 (5 bases each). The V gene lost 2 bases and the J gene lost 10 bases, with 15 bases spanning the gap. The CDR3 contains 14 residues. The germline gives CDR1 SNHLY, CDR2 FYNNEI. The chain's CDR3 is CASSENWGNGEQFF. CDR3 nucleotides: TGTGCCAGCAGTGAAAATTGGGGGAATGGGGAGCAGTTCTTC.

The V and J genes are TRBV6-5 and TRBJ2-3; D is unclear. CDR1 and CDR2 from the germline V gene are MNHEY and SVGAGI. V lost 4 bases and J lost 2, with 10 bases in between. The CDR3 sequence is 14 residues long. The CDR3 protein is CASSSRPATDTQYF. The DNA for the CDR3 is TGTGCCAGCAGTTCTAGACCCGCCACAGATACGCAGTATTTT.

The V gene is TRBV6-2 or TRBV6-3, the J gene TRBJ2-5, with D unclear. CDR3 length: 14 residues. Trimming removed 6 bases from V and 5 bases from J, with 16 bases in between. Germline CDR1 and CDR2: MNHEY and SVGEGT. CDR3 protein: CASSLVAQAETQYF. The DNA for the CDR3 is TGTGCCAGCAGCCTTGTGGCTCAGGCGGAGACCCAGTACTTC.

The CDR3 coding sequence is TGTGCCAGCAGTTACTCGGGGGGAGGAACTAATGAAAAACTGTTTTTT. It specifies CASSYSGGGTNEKLFF. This chain links TRBV6-5 with TRBJ1-4, with D maybe TRBD1 (5 bases). The CDR3 runs to 16 residues. V shed 0 bases and J shed 1 base, with 9 bases lying between them. Germline CDR1 reads MNHEY; CDR2 reads SVGAGI.

J is TRBJ2-2 and V is TRBV27; tentative D call: TRBD2 (5 bases). V gave up 8 bases and J gave up 0 bases, with 16 bases separating them. The CDR3 length is 16 residues. Germline lookup yields CDR1 MNHEY and CDR2 SMNVEV (reference sequence). The CDR3 sequence: CASGSWGTTNTGELFF. For the CDR3, the DNA is TGTGCCAGCGGGAGTTGGGGAACTACGAACACCGGGGAGCTGTTTTTT.

The chain has TRBV6-2 or TRBV6-3 and TRBJ2-3, with D tentatively TRBD1 (6 bases). This CDR3 contains 18 residues. V gave up 2 bases and J gave up 5 bases, with 23 bases separating them. Germline values: CDR1 MNHEY, CDR2 SVGEGT. DNA for the CDR3: TGTGCCAGCAGTTACCCCTGGGAATTAGACAGGAATGAAGATACGCAGTATTTT. It is translated as CASSYPWELDRNEDTQYF.